Following are 20 T cell receptor beta chains from one sample sequenced in a study of Ad26.COV2.S vaccination and SARS-CoV-2 variants. Libraries were prepared by immunoSEQ multiplex PCR; TCRdb keeps only in-frame clonotypes and omits some of them. Of roughly 510,000 clones listed, roughly 85% are singletons. Stated treatment: some 20 received Ad26.COV2.S at low or high dose, single or two shots; about five received placebo; per-sample allocation not given. Material that was analyzed had been drawn on day 63 after the first vaccine or placebo injection. Material: peripheral blood, obtained in a trial of Ad26.COV2.S vaccine versus placebo. These receptors all come from a person aged 18 to 59 who received the Ad26.COV2.S COVID-19 vaccine or a placebo.

As for this clone: Other nucleotide sequences in the sample specify the same CDR3. The chain links TRBV30 to TRBJ1-6, with a possible D match to TRBD1 (5 bases). Germline-derived CDR1 and CDR2 are GTSNPN and SVGIG (reference sequence). The CDR3 is 10 residues long. V was pared by 5 bases and J by 10 bases, with 6 bases between. CDR3 coding DNA: TGTGCCTGGGGGGGGTCACCCCTCCACTTT. Its protein is CAWGGSPLHF.

This clone was counted once. The chain uses TRBV2 and TRBJ1-5, with D possibly matching TRBD1 (6 bases). This CDR3 is 16 amino acids long. V gave up 2 bases and J gave up 7 bases, with 18 bases separating them. Germline assignment: CDR1 SNHLY and CDR2 FYNNEI. CDR3 nucleotides: TGTGCCAGCAGTGAAAGGGGGGCGCCGGCCAGGCAGCCCCAGCATTTT. Its translation is CASSERGAPARQPQHF.

CDR3 sequence reads: CASSEGASGIWNIQYF. CDR3 nucleotide sequence: TGTGCCAGCAGTGAAGGGGCTAGCGGGATTTGGAACATTCAGTACTTC. The rearrangement uses TRBV2 and TRBJ2-4; TRBD2 aligns across 9 bases. CDR3 length: 16 residues. The germline CDR1 and CDR2 sequences are SNHLY and FYNNEI. Trimming took 1 base from V and 7 from J; bases not matched to a gene: 8.

The rearrangement links TRBV5-6 to TRBJ2-1; D is uncertain. Germline V gives CDR1 SGHDT, CDR2 YYEEEE. The CDR3 has 17 residues. The V end was cut by 3 bases, the J end by 8 bases, with 24 bases between. For the CDR3, the DNA is TGTGCCAGCAGCTCCCGGATCACCCCGGTCGGATTCGATGAGCAGTTCTTC. This codes for CASSSRITPVGFDEQFF.

The CDR3 bases are TGTGCCAGCAGAGCAAGCGGGACAGTGAATTCACCCCTCCACTTT. As protein: CASRASGTVNSPLHF. V is TRBV2 and J is TRBJ1-6, with 7 bases aligning to TRBD1. V trimming: 6 bases; J trimming: 7 bases; junction bases outside the gene matches: 9. The length of the CDR3 is 15 residues. Germline V gives CDR1 SNHLY, CDR2 FYNNEI.

J is TRBJ2-5 and V is TRBV12-2; the table assigns TRBD1, which was not confirmed against the DNA. TRBV12-2 is described as a pseudogene. CDR3 length: 15 amino acids. CDR3 loop: CASRQNTRQGETQYF. In nucleotides, the CDR3 is TGTGCAAGTCGCCAGAACACGAGACAGGGTGAGACCCAGTACTTC.

The chain uses TRBV7-2 and TRBJ2-1; D is perhaps TRBD2 (6 bases). The length of the CDR3 is 14 residues. Per germline, CDR1 SGHTA and CDR2 FQGNSA. Deletions cut 2 bases from V and 7 bases from J, with 12 bases between. The CDR3 here is CASSLSRAGNEQFF. In DNA, the CDR3 is TGTGCCAGCAGCTTATCAAGGGCGGGGAATGAGCAGTTCTTC.

The CDR3, as DNA: TGTGCCAGCTCACCACTCAATACAGAGGGGGCCGGCACCGGGGAGCTGTTTTTT. Translation gives CASSPLNTEGAGTGELFF. J is TRBJ2-2 and V is TRBV18; 7 nucleotides agree with TRBD1. The CDR3 is 18 amino acids. Germline CDR1 and CDR2: KGHSH and LQKENI. Trimming removed 1 base from V and 4 bases from J; junction bases left unmatched: 12.

CDR3 coding DNA: TGCGCCAGCAGCTTGGAGGGGCAAGACACCGGGGAGCTGTTTTTT. It codes for CASSLEGQDTGELFF. The chain recombines TRBV5-1 with TRBJ2-2; TRBD1 is a possible D gene (5 bases). Germline loops: CDR1 SGHRS, CDR2 YFSETQ. V was clipped by 0 bases and J by 3 bases, with 9 bases between them. CDR3 length: 15 amino acids.

The chain uses TRBV15 and TRBJ1-1; D is ambiguous. The V gene lost 1 base and the J gene lost 3 bases, with 12 bases spanning the gap. This CDR3 is 15 amino acids long. Per germline, CDR1 LNHNV and CDR2 YYDKDF (reference sequence). The CDR3 DNA sequence: TGTGCCACCAGCAGAGGAGAAGATTTGGACACTGAAGCTTTCTTT. It translates to CATSRGEDLDTEAFF.

V gene TRBV6-5 combines with J gene TRBJ2-6; possibly TRBD1 for D (5 bases). Germline CDR1 reads MNHEY; CDR2 reads SVGAGI. V was trimmed by 8 bases and J by 4 bases, leaving 12 bases between them. The CDR3 is made up of 14 amino acids. The CDR3, as DNA: TGTGCCAGCGGTTCAGGGTCAGGGGCCAACGTCCTGACTTTC. Translating it yields CASGSGSGANVLTF.

Only one count was recorded for this clone. This chain links TRBV6-5 with TRBJ1-5; 9 bases match TRBD1. The V segment lost 4 bases and the J segment 2 bases; nucleotides outside the gene matches: 3. This CDR3 region has 15 residues. Germline V CDR1 and CDR2: MNHEY, SVGAGI. CDR3 coding DNA: TGTGCCAGCAGTTCAAGGACAGGGGGCAATCAGCCCCAGCATTTT. Amino acid sequence: CASSSRTGGNQPQHF.

This rearrangement joins TRBV5-1 to TRBJ2-3; TRBD2 agrees at 11 bases. After removal of 4 bases from V and 2 bases from J, the junction contained 6 bases not matched to a gene. Germline lookup yields CDR1 SGHRS and CDR2 YFSETQ. This CDR3 region has 16 residues. The CDR3 DNA follows: TGCGCCAGCAGCCCCCTAGCGGGAGGACCCACAGATACGCAGTATTTT. This encodes CASSPLAGGPTDTQYF.

This clone showed up just once. In the same sample, other DNA sequences code for this CDR3. The gene calls are TRBV28 and TRBJ1-1; possible D gene TRBD1, 5 bases. CDR3 length: 14 residues. Trimming took 3 bases from V and 5 from J, leaving 13 bases between them. CDR1 is MDHEN, CDR2 SYDVKM, per germline. The CDR3 bases are TGTGCCAGCAGTTTCCAGGGAATGGGGACTGAAGCTTTCTTT. Translating gives CASSFQGMGTEAFF.

The CDR3 DNA reads as TGTGCCAGCAGTGAATGGGGTCTAGCGGGTTTTGGTGAGCAGTTCTTC. It is translated as CASSEWGLAGFGEQFF. This chain links TRBV25-1 with TRBJ2-1; 8 positions match TRBD2. CDR1 is MGHDK and CDR2 is SYGVNS in the germline V gene. This CDR3 comprises 16 residues. The ends lost 1 base at V and 9 bases at J; junction bases unmatched: 11.

The gene calls are TRBV5-6 and TRBJ1-4; no reliable D call. The CDR3 has 16 residues. V dropped 0 bases and J dropped 0 bases, with 9 bases sitting between them. From germline, CDR1 is SGHDT and CDR2 YYEEEE. DNA of the CDR3: TGTGCCAGCAGCTTGGGTGTGGCTTCAACTAATGAAAAACTGTTTTTT. It encodes CASSLGVASTNEKLFF.

This chain connects TRBV27 to TRBJ2-2; 9 bases are shared with TRBD1. With 4 bases clipped from V and 7 bases from J, the junction kept 13 bases outside the gene matches. The CDR3 runs 17 residues. The germline V gene has CDR1 MNHEY and CDR2 SMNVEV (reference sequence). For the CDR3, the DNA is TGTGCCAGCAGTTCTCAACAGGGGGCGCGGGTAGTCGGGGAGCTGTTTTTT. Translated, it gives CASSSQQGARVVGELFF.

The V and J genes are TRBV6-5 and TRBJ2-7; D is possibly TRBD1 (6 bases). The V and J ends lost 6 bases and 4 bases respectively, with 16 bases between them. CDR3 length: 14 amino acids. Germline V CDR1 and CDR2: MNHEY, SVGAGI. The chain's CDR3 is CASSPREGGYEQYF. CDR3 sequence (DNA): TGTGCCAGCAGCCCCAGGGAAGGGGGATACGAGCAGTACTTC.

The chain employs TRBV28 and TRBJ1-2; D may be TRBD1 (5 bases). Trimming left V 4 bases short and J 7 bases short, with 16 bases between. The germline V gene encodes CDR1 MDHEN and CDR2 SYDVKM. This CDR3 spans 14 amino acids. The CDR3 DNA reads as TGTGCCAGCAGTTCCCAGAGGGGCGTCGGTGGCTACACCTTC. The encoded protein is CASSSQRGVGGYTF.

The chain carries TRBV18 and TRBJ1-2, with D hard to call. Germline V CDR1 and CDR2: KGHSH, LQKENI. There are 14 residues in the CDR3. V lost 3 bases and J lost 8, with 16 bases in between. CDR3 residues: CASSPLNSDVGYTF. The CDR3 nucleotides read TGTGCCAGCTCACCGTTAAACTCAGACGTCGGCTACACCTTC.